This T cell receptor (beta chain) was retrieved from a study of T cell responses to AZD1222 COVID-19 vaccine. Study observations and caveats: Most donors were white British and more were female, and clonal diversity was possibly underestimated.

Points on this clone: Its antigen is currently unknown.

The table came from immunoSEQ multiplex PCR; TCRdb's copy has only in-frame clones and leaves some out. The data show 120,000 to 150,000 clones, with approximately 90% seen just once and about a tenth held by the top ten. This CDR3 has 11 amino acids. Germline values: CDR1 SQVTM, CDR2 ANQGSEA. Between the trimmed V and J ends, which lost 3 bases and 8 bases, there was a span of 10 bases. This specimen was peripheral blood, taken 28 days after the second AZD1222 dose. J is TRBJ1-2 and V is TRBV29-1; TRBD1 is a possible D gene (6 bases). The receptor was isolated from an adult who received the AZD1222 COVID-19 vaccine. CDR3 in DNA: TGCAGCGTTGATGGGGGCCCCGGCTACACCTTC. Its translation: CSVDGGPGYTF.